This passage covers 20 T cell receptor beta chains from one sample sequenced in a study of naive and memory T cell subsets. Two oligonucleotides, mixed equimolar, formed the beta constant-region primer covering TRBC1 and TRBC2. TCRdb fed the UMI-ligation and nested PCR reads into MiXCR, producing one record per CDR3 protein. The data show 3,000 or so distinct CDR3 sequences, 6% to 9.5% seen once. The sequencing sample was made of effector memory CD8+ T cells from blood. Subset reported: effector memory, CD45RA- CD27-. These receptors were taken from a human donor in good health.

This clonotype came up a few times. V and J are TRBV20-1 and TRBJ2-1; 7 bases map to TRBD1. The germline V gene encodes CDR1 DFQATT and CDR2 SNEGSKA (reference sequence). The CDR3 extends over 15 amino acids. After removal of 0 bases from V and 0 bases from J, the junction contained 2 bases not matched to a gene. CDR3 nucleotides: TGCAGTGCTAGAGATGACAGGGTCTCCTACAATGAGCAGTTCTTC. Protein sequence: CSARDDRVSYNEQFF.

Ten or more counts support this clonotype. This chain joins TRBV20-1 and TRBJ1-1, with D possibly matching TRBD1 (6 bases). Germline V gives CDR1 DFQATT, CDR2 SNEGSKA (reference sequence). V was cut by 3 bases and J by 1 base, with 6 bases left in between. This CDR3 spans 12 amino acids. CDR3 residues: CSARGANTEAFF. Written as DNA, the CDR3 is TGCAGTGCTAGGGGGGCGAACACTGAAGCTTTCTTT.

This clonotype showed up many times. The rearrangement links TRBV29-1 to TRBJ2-1, with a tentative D call TRBD1 (6 bases). From germline, CDR1 is SQVTM and CDR2 ANQGSEA. Trimming stripped 4 bases from V and 7 bases from J, with 11 bases between. The CDR3 spans 12 residues. In nucleotides, the CDR3 is TGCAGCGTTGCAGGGGTTCGGAATGAGCAGTTCTTC. Amino acid sequence: CSVAGVRNEQFF.

This clonotype is large within its sample. The V call is TRBV5-4, the J call TRBJ1-1; TRBD1 is a possible D gene (6 bases). The germline V gene encodes CDR1 SGHNT and CDR2 YYREEE (reference sequence). This CDR3 has 16 amino acids. V lost 0 bases and J lost 4, with 16 bases in between. The CDR3 here is CASSLATGQEGTEAFF. CDR3 nucleotides: TGTGCCAGCAGCTTGGCAACAGGGCAGGAAGGCACTGAAGCTTTCTTT.

This clonotype has at least ten counts. This chain connects TRBV28 to TRBJ2-7; 7 bases are a match to TRBD2. Per germline, CDR1 MDHEN and CDR2 SYDVKM. This CDR3 has 18 amino acids. V was clipped by 0 bases and J by 1 base; unmatched bases: 12. The CDR3 coding sequence is TGTGCCAGCAGTTTATGGGCAGGTACCGGGACTACTTCCTACGAGCAGTACTTC. Its protein product is CASSLWAGTGTTSYEQYF. Filled out from reference TRBV28 and TRBJ2-7, the complete variable domain reads DVKVTQSSRYLVKRTGEKVFLECVQDMDHENMFWYRQDPGLGLRLIYFSYDVKMKEKGDIPEGYSVSREKKERFSLILESASTNQTSMYLCASSLWAGTGTTSYEQYFGPGTRLTVT.

This clonotype was seen repeatedly, ten times or more. CDR3 nucleotides: TGTGCCAGCAGTTTAACCGGGACTAGCTACGAGCAGTACTTC. As protein: CASSLTGTSYEQYF. J is TRBJ2-7 and V is TRBV28, with 8 bases matching TRBD2. This CDR3 contains 14 residues. In germline, CDR1 is MDHEN, CDR2 SYDVKM. The V gene end was trimmed by 2 bases and the J gene end by 3 bases; junction bases not matched to a gene: 3.

This clonotype appeared a few times. This chain connects TRBV19 to TRBJ2-6; TRBD2 aligns across 13 bases. CDR3 length equals 17 residues. Unmatched junction bases numbered 3, after V lost 3 bases and J lost 4 bases. In germline, CDR1 is LNHDA, CDR2 SQIVND (reference sequence). CDR3 residues: CASSIGLAGAGANVLTF. In nucleotides, the CDR3 is TGTGCCAGTAGTATTGGACTAGCGGGAGCCGGGGCCAACGTCCTGACTTTC.

The sample holds a few counts of this clonotype. V and J are TRBV6-1 and TRBJ2-7; no reliable D call. Trimming removed 1 base from V and 3 bases from J, with 10 bases in between. The length of the CDR3 is 14 residues. CDR1 is MNHNS, CDR2 SASEGT, per germline. CDR3 protein: CASSEDNSLYEQYF. The CDR3 DNA reads as TGTGCCAGCAGTGAAGATAACAGTCTCTACGAGCAGTACTTC.

This clonotype appeared many times. The chain uses TRBV27 and TRBJ1-2; D uncertain. The germline gives CDR1 MNHEY, CDR2 SMNVEV (reference sequence). The CDR3 is 15 residues long. The ends were cut back, 5 bases at V and 4 bases at J, with 17 bases in the middle. The CDR3 sequence: CASSPTGVNSYGYTF. CDR3 bases: TGTGCCAGCAGTCCGACTGGGGTAAACAGCTATGGCTACACCTTC.

This clonotype was recorded many times. The chain recombines TRBV3-1 with TRBJ2-2; D gene uncertain. Germline V gene data show CDR1 as LGHDT and CDR2 as YNNKEL (reference sequence). The CDR3 consists of 15 residues. V dropped 1 base and J dropped 6 bases, with 12 bases sitting between them. CDR3 nucleotides: TGTGCCAGCAGCCAAGGTGGGCAAGGCGCCGGGGAGCTGTTTTTT. It yields the protein CASSQGGQGAGELFF.

This clonotype is labeled large. This chain links TRBV4-3 with TRBJ2-7, with 10 nucleotides matching TRBD2. This CDR3 spans 19 amino acids. V dropped 0 bases and J dropped 2; count of bases not matched to a gene: 13. The germline gives CDR1 LGHNA, CDR2 YSLEER. The CDR3 sequence: CASSQDVLMELAGPYEQYF. The CDR3 region has the DNA TGCGCCAGCAGCCAAGATGTACTCATGGAACTAGCGGGACCCTACGAGCAGTACTTC.

This clonotype has more than one count but fewer than ten. The chain uses TRBV7-9 and TRBJ1-1, with no clear D. From germline, CDR1 is SEHNR and CDR2 FQNEAQ (reference sequence). With 11 bases removed from V and 4 bases from J, the gap between germline ends came to 5 bases. There are 9 residues in the CDR3. CDR3 protein: CAAGTEAFF. The CDR3 region has the DNA TGTGCCGCGGGCACTGAAGCTTTCTTT. Complete variable domain (other parts from reference TRBV7-9 and TRBJ1-1): DTGVSQNPRHKITKRGQNVTFRCDPISEHNRLYWYRQTLGQGPEFLTYFQNEAQLEKSRLLSDRFSAERPKGSFSTLEIQRTEQGDSAMYLCAAGTEAFFGQGTRLTVV.

The chain is built from TRBV4-1 and TRBJ2-3; 8 bases are a match to TRBD2. Trimming cost V 4 bases and J 1 base; bases outside gene matches: 4. Germline V gene lookup returns CDR1 MGHRA and CDR2 YSYEKL. The CDR3 is 15 residues long. CDR3 protein: CASSPLAGGTDTQYF. The CDR3 coding sequence is TGCGCCAGCAGCCCCCTAGCGGGCGGCACAGATACGCAGTATTTT.

This sequence joins TRBV12-3 or TRBV12-4 and TRBJ2-3; TRBD2 is a possible D gene (5 bases). The V end was cut by 8 bases, the J end by 2 bases, with 29 bases between. The CDR3 loop spans 19 amino acids. The CDR3 DNA reads TGTGCCAGCGCCTTGAGGTATTCACACGAGCGGAGGACCACAGATACGCAGTATTTT. This sequence encodes CASALRYSHERRTTDTQYF.

The sample holds many counts of this clonotype. This sequence joins TRBV29-1 and TRBJ2-7, with D tentatively TRBD2 (5 bases). This CDR3 comprises 11 residues. Germline CDR1 reads SQVTM; CDR2 reads ANQGSEA. V lost 3 bases to trimming and J lost 6 bases, with 9 bases between them. CDR3 amino acids: CSVDSEGEQYF. CDR3 coding DNA: TGCAGCGTTGACTCCGAGGGCGAGCAGTACTTC.

CDR3 bases: TGCGCCAGCAGCCCAGCTGACAGGGGAAAGACCCAGTACTTC. Translated: CASSPADRGKTQYF. The chain links TRBV4-1 to TRBJ2-5, with TRBD1 identical over 8 bases. The CDR3 totals 14 residues. The germline V gene encodes CDR1 MGHRA and CDR2 YSYEKL. V lost 4 bases to trimming and J lost 6 bases; unmatched junction nucleotides: 7.

In its sample, this clonotype was seen a few times. J is TRBJ2-1 and V is TRBV6-4; 9 bases are a match to TRBD2. The trim removed 0 bases at V and 6 bases at J, leaving 0 bases unmatched. The CDR3 sequence is 14 residues long. Germline CDR1 MRHNA, CDR2 SNTAGT. Here the CDR3 DNA reads TGTGCCAGCAGTGACTCTAGCGGGAGCAATGAGCAGTTCTTC. Translated: CASSDSSGSNEQFF.

This clonotype was recorded many times. The V gene is TRBV29-1, the J gene TRBJ2-7; D remains ambiguous. The CDR3 consists of 14 residues. Germline V CDR1 and CDR2: SQVTM, ANQGSEA. V was trimmed by 7 bases and J by 1 base, leaving 17 bases between them. CDR3 in amino acids: CSALTTASSYEQYF. The CDR3 nucleotides are TGCAGCGCCCTGACCACAGCCTCATCCTACGAGCAGTACTTC.

The chain employs TRBV7-2 and TRBJ1-6; 9 bases are a match to TRBD1. The length of the CDR3 is 15 residues. Germline lookup yields CDR1 SGHTA and CDR2 FQGNSA. V trimming: 1 base; J trimming: 7 bases; junction bases outside the gene matches: 2. CDR3 nucleotides: TGTGCCAGCAGCTTAGACAGGGGGCTAAATTCACCCCTCCACTTT. Protein product: CASSLDRGLNSPLHF.

There are many counts of this clonotype. The CDR3 loop is CAGGPYTDEQYF. The CDR3 DNA sequence: TGTGCCGGGGGACCCTACACCGACGAGCAGTACTTC. The rearrangement uses TRBV27 and TRBJ2-7; TRBD1 or TRBD2 may be the D gene (5 bases each). Germline V lookup: CDR1 MNHEY, CDR2 SMNVEV (reference sequence). CDR3 length: 12 amino acids. Trimming removed 11 bases at V and 5 bases at J, with 16 bases between.